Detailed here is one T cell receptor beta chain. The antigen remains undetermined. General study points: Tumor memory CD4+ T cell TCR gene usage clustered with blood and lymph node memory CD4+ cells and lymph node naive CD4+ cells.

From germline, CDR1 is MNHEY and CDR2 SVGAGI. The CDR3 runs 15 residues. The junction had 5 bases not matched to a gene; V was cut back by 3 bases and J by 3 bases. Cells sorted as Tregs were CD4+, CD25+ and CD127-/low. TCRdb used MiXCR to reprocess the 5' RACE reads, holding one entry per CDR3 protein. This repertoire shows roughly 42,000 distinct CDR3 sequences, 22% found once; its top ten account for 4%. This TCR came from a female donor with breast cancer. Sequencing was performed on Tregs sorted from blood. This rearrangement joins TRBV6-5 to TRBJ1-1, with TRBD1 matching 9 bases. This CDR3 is CASSYNRDRDTEAFF. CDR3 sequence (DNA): TGTGCCAGCAGTTATAATAGGGACAGGGACACTGAAGCTTTCTTT.